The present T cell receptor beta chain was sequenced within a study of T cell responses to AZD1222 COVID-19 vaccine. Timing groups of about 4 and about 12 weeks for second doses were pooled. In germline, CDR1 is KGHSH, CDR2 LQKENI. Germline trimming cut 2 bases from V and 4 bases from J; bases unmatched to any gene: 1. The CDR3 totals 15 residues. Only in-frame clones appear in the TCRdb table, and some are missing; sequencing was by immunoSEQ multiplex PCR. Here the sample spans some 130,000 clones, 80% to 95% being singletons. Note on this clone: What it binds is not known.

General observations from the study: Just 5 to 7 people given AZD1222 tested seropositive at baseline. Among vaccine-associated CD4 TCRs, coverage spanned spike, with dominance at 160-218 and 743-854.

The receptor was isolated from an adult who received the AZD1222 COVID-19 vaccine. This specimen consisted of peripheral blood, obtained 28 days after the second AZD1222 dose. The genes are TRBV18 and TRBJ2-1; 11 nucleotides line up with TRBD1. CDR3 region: CASSPGTGGYNEQFF. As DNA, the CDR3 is TGTGCCAGCTCACCAGGGACAGGGGGTTACAATGAGCAGTTCTTC.